The present TCR beta chain was sequenced within a study of OX40 agonist ivuxolimab in advanced cancers. The V and J ends lost 2 bases and 5 bases, in that order; junction bases with no gene match: 5. Germline V lookup: CDR1 GTSNPN, CDR2 SVGIG (reference sequence). The CDR3 is 13 residues long. This clone came up once. Profiled with immunoSEQ multiplex PCR; TCRdb holds only in-frame clones, not every one. The sample includes nearly 110,000 clones, just over 90% of them seen just once. Blood got drawn at baseline, again on cycle 4 day 1, and then on cycle 7 day 1. The origin of this receptor is an adult with an advanced solid tumor such as melanoma, head and neck, liver or kidney cancer. The rearrangement uses TRBV30 and TRBJ1-2, with 7 bases lining up with TRBD1. The sample was CD4+ or CD8+ T cells sorted from blood, taken in a trial of the OX40 agonist ivuxolimab. CDR3 DNA sequence: TGTGCCTGGAGTTCGGGACAGACGTATGGCTACACCTTC. This encodes CAWSSGQTYGYTF.